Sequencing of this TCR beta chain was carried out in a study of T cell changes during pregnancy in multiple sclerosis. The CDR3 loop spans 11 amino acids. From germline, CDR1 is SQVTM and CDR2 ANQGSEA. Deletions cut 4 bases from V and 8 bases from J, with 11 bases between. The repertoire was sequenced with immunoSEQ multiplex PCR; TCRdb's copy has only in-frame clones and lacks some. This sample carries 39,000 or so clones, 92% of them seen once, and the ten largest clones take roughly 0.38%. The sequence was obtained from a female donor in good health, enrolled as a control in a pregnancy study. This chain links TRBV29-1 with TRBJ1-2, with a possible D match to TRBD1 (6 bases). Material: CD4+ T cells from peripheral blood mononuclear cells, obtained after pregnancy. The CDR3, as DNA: TGCAGCGTTGTGGGGGCGCGCGGCTACACCTTC. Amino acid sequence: CSVVGARGYTF.